This T cell receptor beta chain was sequenced for a study of cytomegalovirus exposure and HLA in healthy donors. Use of 60 Vbeta and 13 Jbeta primers characterized the PCR. Measured with immunoSEQ multiplex PCR; TCRdb has only the in-frame clones, and not every one. The sample consists of fewer than 250,000 clones, more than 70% of them appearing once. CDR3 size: 13 residues. The germline CDR1 and CDR2 sequences are SGHRS and YFSETQ. V was shortened by 4 bases and J by 8 bases, with 15 bases between the two germline ends. Regarding the study as a whole: Available immune exposure information covered CMV serostatus only. In a later analysis, an Asian-associated ancestry cluster reportedly showed fewer N-insertions than the roughly 730-donor mean. In a later analysis, HLA-associated beta chains showed higher expansion and lower generation probabilities than comparable chains. TCR beta chain V- and J-gene trimming was linked, in a later analysis, to a missense variant in DCLRE1C.

Notes on this clone: Its antigen remains unknown.

The sample taken for sequencing was PBMCs. The chain joins TRBV5-1 to TRBJ1-2; D not resolved. This clonotype originated in a woman aged 40 to 50 in good health and CMV-seronegative. CDR3 nucleotides: TGCGCCAGCAGCCCCCGGACTACAGAGGGCTACACCTTC. Translated: CASSPRTTEGYTF.